Listed below are T cell receptor beta chains from one sample, sequenced in a study of post-analysis software for immune sequencing data. TCRdb fed the PCR reads into MiXCR, producing one record per CDR3 protein. The repertoire has over 300,000 distinct CDR3 sequences, less than 40% of them found once; the top ten carry around an eighth. Sequencing input: blood. These receptors were collected from a girl aged 10 to 17 with multiple sclerosis. CDR3s include the opening cysteine and the closing phenylalanine or tryptophan. The order of the fields is D gene, clone size, V gene, J gene, CDR3 DNA, CDR3 protein. The D gene is left open where the match is weak. Only some rows state a clone size, as once, few, many or a class for expanded clones.

>-|-|TRBV28|TRBJ1-5
TGTGCCAGCAGTTTCAATGGGGGACACAATCAGCCCCAGCATTTT
CASSFNGGHNQPQHF
>-|-|TRBV5-5|TRBJ1-4
TGTGCCAGCAGCTATCCTGGGGAACTGTTTTTT
CASSYPGELFF
>TRBD1|-|TRBV7-9|TRBJ2-7
TGTGCCAGCAGCTCCCGACAGGGTCCCATCGAGCAGTACTTC
CASSSRQGPIEQYF
>TRBD1|-|TRBV6-5|TRBJ1-5
TGTGCCAGCAGTTCACAGGGGAAGGGTCAGCCCCAGCATTTT
CASSSQGKGQPQHF
>-|few|TRBV4-2|TRBJ2-5
TGTGCCAGCAGCCAAGCGGGTTCCCAAGAGACCCAGTACTTC
CASSQAGSQETQYF
>-|-|TRBV10-2|TRBJ1-2
TGCGCCAGCAGTGAGTCGGGCGTGGGTGGCTACACCTTC
CASSESGVGGYTF
>TRBD1|few|TRBV12-3/TRBV12-4|TRBJ1-2
TGTGCCAGCAGTTTATTCACGGGACAGGGTTATGGCTACACCTTC
CASSLFTGQGYGYTF
>-|-|TRBV3-1|TRBJ2-7
TGTGCCAGCAGCCAAGCAGGACTCGCCCAGTACTTC
CASSQAGLAQYF
>TRBD2|-|TRBV20-1|TRBJ2-1
TGCAGTGCTAGACCGGGACTAGCGATATACAATGAGCAGTTCTTC
CSARPGLAIYNEQFF
>TRBD1|-|TRBV4-3|TRBJ2-7
TGCGCCAGCAGCCAAGGTTGGACTTACCGGGACAGGCGCTACGAGCAGTACTTC
CASSQGWTYRDRRYEQYF
>-|-|TRBV12-3/TRBV12-4|TRBJ1-5
TGTGCCAGCAGTTTATGGCAGCTCAATCAGCCCCAGCATTTT
CASSLWQLNQPQHF
>-|-|TRBV20-1|TRBJ1-6
TGCAGTGCTGGAGGTGGGGGGCCTAATTCACCCCTCCACTTT
CSAGGGGPNSPLHF
>TRBD2|-|TRBV5-1|TRBJ2-7
TGCGCCAGCAGCCCGGGACTAGCGGTGCGCTCCTACGAGCAGTACTTC
CASSPGLAVRSYEQYF
>-|few|TRBV7-9|TRBJ1-2
TGTGCCAGCAGCCTGGGACACTCGGCAGACGGCTACACCTTC
CASSLGHSADGYTF
>-|-|TRBV7-2|TRBJ2-7
TGTGCCAGCAGCCCTGAAAGGGGGGGGACCTACGAGCAGTACTTC
CASSPERGGTYEQYF
>TRBD2|-|TRBV20-1|TRBJ2-3
TGCAGTGCCCTCCTCGGGGCGGGAGGCACAGATACGCAGTATTTT
CSALLGAGGTDTQYF
>-|-|TRBV7-6|TRBJ2-3
TGTGCCAGCAGCGCACCTTTTTACACAGATACGCAGTATTTT
CASSAPFYTDTQYF
>-|-|TRBV27|TRBJ1-2
TGTGCCAGCAGAACCTCAGGAAGTAACTATGGCTACACCTTC
CASRTSGSNYGYTF
>TRBD2|-|TRBV7-2|TRBJ2-3
TGTGCCAGCAGCTCACCGCTAGCGGGGGGGCGAGATACGCAGTATTTT
CASSSPLAGGRDTQYF
>TRBD1|-|TRBV20-1|TRBJ2-1
TGCAGTGCTAGAGATCTGAGGGACAGGGGTTACAATGAGCAGTTCTTC
CSARDLRDRGYNEQFF
>-|-|TRBV7-6|TRBJ1-1
TGTGCCAGCTCCAGGGGCCTGGACACTGAAGCTTTCTTT
CASSRGLDTEAFF
>-|many|TRBV5-1|TRBJ2-1
TGCGCCAGCAGCTTGGTTAATAGGGCCCCCGATTTCAATGAGCAGTTCTTC
CASSLVNRAPDFNEQFF
>TRBD2|-|TRBV20-1|TRBJ2-5
TGCAGTGCTAGACCAGCGGGGGGGCCTCGAGAGACCCAGTACTTC
CSARPAGGPRETQYF
>TRBD1|few|TRBV14|TRBJ1-5
TGTGCCAGCAGCCCCATCAAGACAGGGGTGAGGGGCAATCAGCCCCAGCATTTT
CASSPIKTGVRGNQPQHF
>TRBD1|-|TRBV7-2|TRBJ1-5
TGTGCCAGCAGCTTAGAAATTGTAGGGACAGGGGGTAATCAGCCCCAGCATTTT
CASSLEIVGTGGNQPQHF
>-|-|TRBV20-1|TRBJ2-1
TGCAGTGCTAGGGGGGATATATACAATGAGCAGTTCTTC
CSARGDIYNEQFF